Sequencing of this T cell receptor beta chain was carried out in a study of cytomegalovirus exposure and HLA in healthy donors. This clone was observed a handful of times. Sequencing was performed with immunoSEQ multiplex PCR; in TCRdb, only in-frame clones are kept and a portion is missing. The sample has 150,000 to 200,000 clones, roughly nine tenths seen once. Sequences were obtained from PBMCs. This receptor was obtained from a young woman in good health and CMV-seropositive.

Here the CDR3 DNA reads TGTGCCAGCAGTCCCACTAGCGGGGGGTCCTACGAGCAGTACTTC. Its translation is CASSPTSGGSYEQYF. The chain carries TRBV7-2 and TRBJ2-7; 12 nucleotides line up with TRBD2. Germline loops: CDR1 SGHTA, CDR2 FQGNSA. V shed 6 bases and J 1 base; nucleotides not matched to a gene: 4. This CDR3 has 15 residues.